A selection of T cell receptor beta chains follows, all from one sample in a study of identical twins. TCRdb independently ran MiXCR on the 5' RACE reads; one entry per CDR3 protein. The data show just over 450,000 distinct CDR3 sequences, 13% to 15% seen once. These same records also appear under a second study, on yellow fever vaccine responses in identical twins.

Sequenced: CD4+ T cells sorted from blood. The receptors derive from a woman between 18 and 29 years old in good health. Each CDR3 is given with its conserved first and last residue. Each record gives: CDR3 protein, J gene, V gene.

CDR3aa: CASVPRDGPYEQYF
j_gene: TRBJ2-7
v_gene: TRBV2

CDR3aa: CASSLGLTGEENEQYF
j_gene: TRBJ2-7
v_gene: TRBV12-3/TRBV12-4

CDR3aa: CASSQELTSVWGAYNEQFF
j_gene: TRBJ2-1
v_gene: TRBV4-3

CDR3aa: CASSSKVWMGTFYNEQFF
j_gene: TRBJ2-1
v_gene: TRBV28

CDR3aa: CASSQDGTAYDEQYF
j_gene: TRBJ2-7
v_gene: TRBV3-1

CDR3aa: CAWSTRGTETQYF
j_gene: TRBJ2-5
v_gene: TRBV30

CDR3aa: CASSGAGGASDTQYF
j_gene: TRBJ2-3
v_gene: TRBV28

CDR3aa: CATSRPTSGETQYF
j_gene: TRBJ2-5
v_gene: TRBV15

CDR3aa: CASNSRGRTNPYEQYF
j_gene: TRBJ2-7
v_gene: TRBV12-3/TRBV12-4

CDR3aa: CASSPPTSGGYEQYF
j_gene: TRBJ2-7
v_gene: TRBV18

CDR3aa: CASSVAGGGNEQFF
j_gene: TRBJ2-1
v_gene: TRBV6-2/TRBV6-3

CDR3aa: CSAPSGGYTDTQYF
j_gene: TRBJ2-3
v_gene: TRBV20-1

CDR3aa: CASRATNTGELFF
j_gene: TRBJ2-2
v_gene: TRBV12-3/TRBV12-4

CDR3aa: CASSLLSGRALYNEQFF
j_gene: TRBJ2-1
v_gene: TRBV27

CDR3aa: CASSPGLAGSSYEQYF
j_gene: TRBJ2-7
v_gene: TRBV7-2

CDR3aa: CASSRNRLARETQYF
j_gene: TRBJ2-5
v_gene: TRBV4-3

CDR3aa: CASGSNTGLEAYNEQFF
j_gene: TRBJ2-1
v_gene: TRBV12-5

CDR3aa: CASSVGGVGETQYF
j_gene: TRBJ2-5
v_gene: TRBV9

CDR3aa: CSVGGYGTQYF
j_gene: TRBJ2-5
v_gene: TRBV29-1

CDR3aa: CSAGTGGRNEQFF
j_gene: TRBJ2-1
v_gene: TRBV29-1

CDR3aa: CASSFIRADTQYF
j_gene: TRBJ2-3
v_gene: TRBV5-6

CDR3aa: CASSLVGGFTDTQYF
j_gene: TRBJ2-3
v_gene: TRBV28

CDR3aa: CASSLDPDGSNQPQHF
j_gene: TRBJ1-5
v_gene: TRBV5-1

CDR3aa: CASSLTAPPNTIYF
j_gene: TRBJ1-3
v_gene: TRBV7-9

CDR3aa: CAISGQAGGTYEQYF
j_gene: TRBJ2-7
v_gene: TRBV10-3

CDR3aa: CASSPVAHNEQFF
j_gene: TRBJ2-1
v_gene: TRBV4-2

CDR3aa: CASSQMRRDRSYEQYF
j_gene: TRBJ2-7
v_gene: TRBV9

CDR3aa: CASSPGTGGQPSTDTQYF
j_gene: TRBJ2-3
v_gene: TRBV11-3

CDR3aa: CSVAQGADTGELFF
j_gene: TRBJ2-2
v_gene: TRBV29-1

CDR3aa: CASSPPTGSSGSSEQYF
j_gene: TRBJ2-7
v_gene: TRBV18

CDR3aa: CASARDRDGEQYF
j_gene: TRBJ2-7
v_gene: TRBV7-7

CDR3aa: CASSRDRSYGYTF
j_gene: TRBJ1-2
v_gene: TRBV6-2/TRBV6-3

CDR3aa: CASSLLGADTQYF
j_gene: TRBJ2-3
v_gene: TRBV12-3/TRBV12-4

CDR3aa: CASSPQAGGIQETQYF
j_gene: TRBJ2-5
v_gene: TRBV5-5

CDR3aa: CASTPGTSSQETQYF
j_gene: TRBJ2-5
v_gene: TRBV12-3/TRBV12-4

CDR3aa: CASILDGGSYNEQFF
j_gene: TRBJ2-1
v_gene: TRBV28

CDR3aa: CASSLKGGGGANEQFF
j_gene: TRBJ2-1
v_gene: TRBV7-6

CDR3aa: CASSGRQGNYGYTF
j_gene: TRBJ1-2
v_gene: TRBV7-2

CDR3aa: CASSFRQVTDTQYF
j_gene: TRBJ2-3
v_gene: TRBV7-2

CDR3aa: CASSLWGIGDGYTF
j_gene: TRBJ1-2
v_gene: TRBV12-3/TRBV12-4

CDR3aa: CASSSKDTQYF
j_gene: TRBJ2-3
v_gene: TRBV12-3/TRBV12-4

CDR3aa: CASSLRQGRSEQYF
j_gene: TRBJ2-7
v_gene: TRBV7-9

CDR3aa: CASSQVFQDSQETQYF
j_gene: TRBJ2-5
v_gene: TRBV4-3

CDR3aa: CASSHASSSTDTQYF
j_gene: TRBJ2-3
v_gene: TRBV6-2/TRBV6-3

CDR3aa: CATSLRGQGPFSNQPQHF
j_gene: TRBJ1-5
v_gene: TRBV19

CDR3aa: CASRKTSLYEQYF
j_gene: TRBJ2-7
v_gene: TRBV5-1

CDR3aa: CAIRLREIRAFF
j_gene: TRBJ1-1
v_gene: TRBV10-3

CDR3aa: CASRRYSGGITDTQYF
j_gene: TRBJ2-3
v_gene: TRBV5-1

CDR3aa: CASSVTYGPNEQYF
j_gene: TRBJ2-7
v_gene: TRBV9

CDR3aa: CASSLYPEYTGELFF
j_gene: TRBJ2-2
v_gene: TRBV7-2